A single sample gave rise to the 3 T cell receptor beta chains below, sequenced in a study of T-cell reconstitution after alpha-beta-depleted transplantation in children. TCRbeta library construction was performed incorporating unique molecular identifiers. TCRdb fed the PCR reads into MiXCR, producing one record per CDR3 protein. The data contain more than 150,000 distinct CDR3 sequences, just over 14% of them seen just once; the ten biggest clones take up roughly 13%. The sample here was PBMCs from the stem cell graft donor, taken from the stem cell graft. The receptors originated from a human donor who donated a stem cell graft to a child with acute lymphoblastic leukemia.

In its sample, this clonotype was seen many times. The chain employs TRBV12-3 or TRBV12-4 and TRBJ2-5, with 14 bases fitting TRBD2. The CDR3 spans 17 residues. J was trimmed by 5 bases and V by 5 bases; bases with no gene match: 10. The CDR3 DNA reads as TGTGCCAGCAGTCGCCGACTAGCGGGAGGGCCGGGTGAGACCCAGTACTTC. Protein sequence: CASSRRLAGGPGETQYF.

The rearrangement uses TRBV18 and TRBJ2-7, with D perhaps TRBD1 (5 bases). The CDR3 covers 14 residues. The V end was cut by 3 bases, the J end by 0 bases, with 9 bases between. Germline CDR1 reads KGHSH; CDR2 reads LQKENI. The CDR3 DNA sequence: TGTGCCAGCTCACCTGGACAAACCTCCTACGAGCAGTACTTC. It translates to CASSPGQTSYEQYF. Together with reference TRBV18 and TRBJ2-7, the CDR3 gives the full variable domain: NAGVMQNPRHLVRRRGQEARLRCSPMKGHSHVYWYRQLPEEGLKFMVYLQKENIIDESGMPKERFSAEFPKEGPSILRIQQVVRGDSAAYFCASSPGQTSYEQYFGPGTRLTVT.

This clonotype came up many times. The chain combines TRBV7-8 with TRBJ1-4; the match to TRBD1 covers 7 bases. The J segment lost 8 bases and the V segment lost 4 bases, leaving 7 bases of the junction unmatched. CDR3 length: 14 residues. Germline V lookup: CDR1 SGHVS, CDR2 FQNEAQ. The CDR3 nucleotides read TGTGCCAGCAGCTCCACAGGGGAAAGGGAAAAACTGTTTTTT. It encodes CASSSTGEREKLFF.